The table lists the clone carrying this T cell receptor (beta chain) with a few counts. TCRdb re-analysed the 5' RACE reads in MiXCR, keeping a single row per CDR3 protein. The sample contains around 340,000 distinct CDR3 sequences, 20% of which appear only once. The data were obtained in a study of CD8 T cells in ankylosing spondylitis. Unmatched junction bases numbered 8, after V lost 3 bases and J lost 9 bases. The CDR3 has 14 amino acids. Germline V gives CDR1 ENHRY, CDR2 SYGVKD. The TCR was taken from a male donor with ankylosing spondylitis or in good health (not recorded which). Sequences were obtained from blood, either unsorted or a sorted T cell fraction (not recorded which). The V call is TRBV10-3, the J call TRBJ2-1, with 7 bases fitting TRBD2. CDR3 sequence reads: CAISDEAGDGEQFF. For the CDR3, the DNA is TGTGCCATCAGTGATGAGGCGGGGGATGGTGAGCAGTTCTTC.